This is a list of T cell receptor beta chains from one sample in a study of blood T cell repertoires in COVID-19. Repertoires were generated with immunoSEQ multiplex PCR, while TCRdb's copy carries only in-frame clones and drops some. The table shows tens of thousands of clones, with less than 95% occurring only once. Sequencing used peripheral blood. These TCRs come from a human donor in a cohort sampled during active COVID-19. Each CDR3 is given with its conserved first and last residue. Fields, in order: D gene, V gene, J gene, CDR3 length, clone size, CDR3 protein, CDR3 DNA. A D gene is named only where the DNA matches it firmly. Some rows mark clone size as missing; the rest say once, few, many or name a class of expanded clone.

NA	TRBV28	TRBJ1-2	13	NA	CASRRADVYGYTF	TGTGCCAGCAGGCGGGCCGACGTCTATGGCTACACCTTC
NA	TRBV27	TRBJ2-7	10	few	CATGPGEQYF	TGTGCCACCGGCCCCGGGGAGCAGTACTTC
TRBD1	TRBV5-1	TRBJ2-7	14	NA	CASSRGQETYEQYF	TGCGCCAGCAGCCGGGGACAGGAGACCTACGAGCAGTACTTC
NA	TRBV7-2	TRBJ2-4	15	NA	CASSFRRGQENIQYF	TGTGCCAGCAGCTTTCGGAGGGGGCAGGAAAACATTCAGTACTTC
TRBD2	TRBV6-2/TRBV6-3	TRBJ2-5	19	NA	CASSYLLAGGDAAQETQYF	TGTGCCAGCAGTTATCTCCTAGCGGGCGGAGATGCAGCCCAAGAGACCCAGTACTTC
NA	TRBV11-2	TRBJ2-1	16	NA	CASSPLSGRSYNEQFF	TGTGCCAGCAGTCCCCTATCGGGGAGGTCCTACAATGAGCAGTTCTTC
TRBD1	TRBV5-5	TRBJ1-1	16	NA	CASSTDRGGGHTEAFF	TGTGCCAGCAGCACCGACAGGGGCGGAGGGCACACTGAAGCTTTCTTT
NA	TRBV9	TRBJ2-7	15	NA	CASSAQGGVSFEQYF	TGTGCCAGCAGCGCCCAGGGGGGTGTCTCTTTCGAGCAGTACTTC
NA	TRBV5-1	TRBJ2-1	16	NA	CASSSRTRSSYNEQFF	TGCGCCAGCAGCTCCCGGACACGAAGCTCCTACAATGAGCAGTTCTTC
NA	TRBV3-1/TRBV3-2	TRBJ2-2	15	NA	CASSQEEGVGGELFF	TGTGCCAGCAGCCAAGAGGAGGGTGTTGGTGGGGAGCTGTTTTTT
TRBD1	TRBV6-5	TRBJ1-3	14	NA	CASRGQGGGNTIYF	TGTGCCAGCAGAGGACAGGGGGGCGGAAACACCATATATTTT
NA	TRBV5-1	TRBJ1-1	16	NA	CASSLASGRRDTEAFF	TGCGCCAGCAGCTTGGCCTCGGGCAGGAGGGACACTGAAGCTTTCTTT
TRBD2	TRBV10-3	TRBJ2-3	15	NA	CAIKDSSGRVDTQYF	TGTGCCATCAAGGACTCTAGCGGGAGGGTCGATACGCAGTATTTT
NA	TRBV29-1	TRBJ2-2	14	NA	CSVRDRMNTGELFF	TGCAGCGTTCGCGACAGGATGAACACCGGGGAGCTGTTTTTT